One sample yielded the 23 T cell receptor beta chains listed below, sequenced in a study of cytomegalovirus exposure and HLA in healthy donors. Researchers ran the PCR with 60 Vbeta and 13 Jbeta primers. Repertoires were generated with immunoSEQ multiplex PCR, while TCRdb's copy carries only in-frame clones and drops some. The data show more than 85,000 clones, with around 70% seen just once and 1.2% held by the top ten. The sample was PBMCs. These receptors were obtained from a female donor in good health and CMV-seronegative.

The J gene is TRBJ1-3, the V gene TRBV12-5; 7 bases fit TRBD1. In germline, CDR1 is LGHNT, CDR2 FRNRAP. V was pared by 5 bases and J by 2 bases, with 3 bases of the junction left unmatched. The CDR3 is 14 residues long. CDR3 sequence (DNA): TGTGCTAGTGGTCCCGGGACAGCTGGAAACACCATATATTTT. Protein product: CASGPGTAGNTIYF.

The chain combines TRBV27 with TRBJ2-7; D is perhaps TRBD1 (6 bases). CDR3 length: 13 amino acids. CDR1 is MNHEY and CDR2 is SMNVEV in the germline V gene (reference sequence). The V gene lost 5 bases and the J gene lost 2 bases, with 10 bases spanning the gap. CDR3 nucleotides: TGTGCCAGCAGTGGTGGGGGCCCCTACGAGCAGTACTTC. This sequence encodes CASSGGGPYEQYF.

The chain employs TRBV27 and TRBJ2-1, with TRBD2 matching over 9 bases. Germline CDR1 reads MNHEY; CDR2 reads SMNVEV (reference sequence). Unmatched junction bases numbered 7, after V lost 3 bases and J lost 7 bases. The CDR3 has 15 amino acids. The CDR3 loop is CASSFQLAGVNEQFF. In DNA, the CDR3 is TGTGCCAGCAGTTTCCAGTTAGCGGGAGTGAATGAGCAGTTCTTC.

The V call is TRBV7-8, the J call TRBJ1-1, with D possibly being TRBD1 (5 bases). Trimming took 4 bases from V and 10 from J, leaving 13 bases between them. There are 12 residues in the CDR3. Per germline, CDR1 SGHVS and CDR2 FQNEAQ. For the CDR3, the DNA is TGTGCCAGCAGCTCAGGGTATTTAACAGCTTTCTTT. This gives the protein CASSSGYLTAFF.

The chain has TRBV5-6 and TRBJ2-7, with 9 positions matching TRBD1. The V gene's germline CDR1 is SGHDT and CDR2 YYEEEE. The CDR3 contains 14 residues. V was clipped by 4 bases and J by 3 bases; unmatched bases: 5. The CDR3 sequence is CASSPGQGGYEQYF. The CDR3 DNA follows: TGTGCCAGCAGCCCGGGACAGGGTGGCTACGAGCAGTACTTC. The complete variable domain, with remaining parts taken from reference TRBV5-6 and TRBJ2-7, reads DAGVTQSPTHLIKTRGQQVTLRCSPKSGHDTVSWYQQALGQGPQFIFQYYEEEERQRGNFPDRFSGHQFPNYSSELNVNALLLGDSALYLCASSPGQGGYEQYFGPGTRLTVT.

This clone showed up just once. The CDR3 nucleotides read TGTGCCAGCAGATCGGGACAGGGGGCATTCGGGGAGTACTTC. This gives the protein CASRSGQGAFGEYF. The chain has TRBV5-4 and TRBJ2-7, with TRBD1 matching over 12 bases. Germline V gives CDR1 SGHNT, CDR2 YYREEE (reference sequence). CDR3 length equals 14 residues. Trimming removed 5 bases from V and 11 bases from J; junction bases left unmatched: 11.

The chain employs TRBV19 and TRBJ1-5; D perhaps matches TRBD1 (5 bases). There are 13 residues in the CDR3. CDR1 LNHDA and CDR2 SQIVND come from the germline V gene (reference sequence). V lost 7 bases and J 7 bases, leaving 14 bases between the germline ends. The CDR3 coding sequence is TGTGCCAGTACAACAGGTCCGGGCCAGCCCCAGCATTTT. As protein: CASTTGPGQPQHF.

This chain joins TRBV9 and TRBJ2-5; the D gene is possibly TRBD1 (6 bases). V was pared by 4 bases and J by 2 bases, with 15 bases between. This CDR3 region has 15 residues. Germline CDR1 and CDR2: SGDLS and YYNGEE. In DNA form, the CDR3 reads TGTGCCAGCAGCCCCCTCGGACAGATGCAAGAGACCCAGTACTTC. This sequence encodes CASSPLGQMQETQYF.

V gene TRBV14 combines with J gene TRBJ2-1, with 7 bases identical to TRBD2. The germline CDR1 and CDR2 sequences are SGHDN and FVKESK. V shed 1 base and J 0 bases; nucleotides not matched to a gene: 3. The CDR3 has 16 residues. The CDR3 bases are TGTGCCAGCAGCCAAGCTTGGACTAGCTCCTACAATGAGCAGTTCTTC. Protein product: CASSQAWTSSYNEQFF.

This chain connects TRBV5-4 to TRBJ1-3, with 7 bases fitting TRBD1. The CDR3 is made up of 12 amino acids. V lost 9 bases, J lost 2 bases, and 2 bases stayed unmatched. Germline values: CDR1 SGHNT, CDR2 YYREEE (reference sequence). CDR3 coding DNA: TGTGCCACTGGGACAGCTGGAAACACCATATATTTT. It codes for CATGTAGNTIYF.

V usage is TRBV29-1 and J usage is TRBJ2-1, with 11 bases identical to TRBD2. The trim removed 7 bases at V and 4 bases at J, leaving 3 bases unmatched. Looked up from germline, CDR1 is SQVTM and CDR2 is ANQGSEA. This CDR3 spans 13 amino acids. CDR3 loop: CSAWTSGYNEQFF. Here the CDR3 DNA reads TGCAGCGCCTGGACTAGCGGGTACAATGAGCAGTTCTTC.

The J gene is TRBJ1-1, the V gene TRBV19; the D gene is possibly TRBD1 (5 bases). This CDR3 contains 14 residues. CDR1 is LNHDA, CDR2 SQIVND, per germline (reference sequence). Trimming took 5 bases from V and 4 from J, leaving 14 bases between them. This CDR3 reads CASSERQWGTEAFF. CDR3 nucleotides: TGTGCCAGTAGTGAGCGACAGTGGGGCACTGAAGCTTTCTTT.

The J gene is TRBJ2-1, the V gene TRBV9; perhaps TRBD2 as D (5 bases). Trimming shortened V by 0 bases and J by 15 bases, and 19 bases separated the two germline ends. CDR1 is SGDLS, CDR2 YYNGEE, per germline. The CDR3 is 14 amino acids. CDR3 sequence reads: CASSVDPSPGYRFF. The CDR3 DNA reads as TGTGCCAGCAGCGTAGATCCTAGCCCCGGGTATAGGTTCTTC.

The CDR3 nucleotides are TGTGCCAGCAGCCAGACATCTGGGACAGGGTATGGCTACACCTTC. Amino acid sequence: CASSQTSGTGYGYTF. This rearrangement joins TRBV14 to TRBJ1-2, with 9 bases fitting TRBD1. Trimming at V came to 3 bases and at J to 5 bases, leaving 7 bases not matched to a gene. This CDR3 is 15 amino acids long. The germline V gene has CDR1 SGHDN and CDR2 FVKESK.

The gene calls are TRBV7-9 and TRBJ1-4, with a possible D match to TRBD1 (6 bases). Trimming shortened V by 5 bases and J by 5 bases, and 12 bases separated the two germline ends. Germline V gene lookup returns CDR1 SEHNR and CDR2 FQNEAQ (reference sequence). This CDR3 is 14 amino acids long. The CDR3 bases are TGTGCCAGCAGCCCCACAGGGTTGAATGAAAAACTGTTTTTT. Translation: CASSPTGLNEKLFF.

This clone has only one observation. The V call is TRBV30, the J call TRBJ1-2, with D possibly being TRBD1 (5 bases). V was shortened by 1 base and J by 7 bases, with 10 bases between the two germline ends. The CDR3 totals 12 residues. The germline CDR1 and CDR2 sequences are GTSNPN and SVGIG (reference sequence). CDR3 loop: CAWSEGKGGYTF. CDR3 in DNA: TGTGCCTGGAGTGAGGGGAAGGGTGGCTACACCTTC.

This clone was detected once. V gene TRBV5-1 combines with J gene TRBJ2-3; 7 positions match TRBD2. V lost 0 bases, J lost 3 bases, and 7 bases stayed unmatched. The CDR3 covers 16 residues. In germline, CDR1 is SGHRS, CDR2 YFSETQ. The CDR3 DNA follows: TGCGCCAGCAGCTTGGTGGGCGGGAGAATTACAGATACGCAGTATTTT. Its translation: CASSLVGGRITDTQYF.

The chain is built from TRBV28 and TRBJ2-7; possibly TRBD2 for D (6 bases). Between the trimmed V and J ends, which lost 4 bases and 1 base, there was a span of 17 bases. The CDR3 has 16 amino acids. Germline V gene sequence: CDR1 MDHEN, CDR2 SYDVKM. The CDR3 bases are TGTGCCAGCAGTTCAGCGGGCAGGGAAAGATCCTACGAGCAGTACTTC. It specifies CASSSAGRERSYEQYF.

This clone came up a few times. The rearrangement links TRBV9 to TRBJ2-7; D is perhaps TRBD1 (7 bases). Trimming cost V 0 bases and J 7 bases, with 11 bases left between them. There are 13 residues in the CDR3. Germline values: CDR1 SGDLS, CDR2 YYNGEE. The CDR3, as DNA: TGTGCCAGCAGCGTAGTCCAGGGGGGAGAGCAGTACTTC. The encoded protein is CASSVVQGGEQYF. The full variable domain, in which reference TRBV9 and TRBJ2-7 provide the parts outside the CDR3, is DSGVTQTPKHLITATGQRVTLRCSPRSGDLSVYWYQQSLDQGLQFLIQYYNGEERAKGNILERFSAQQFPDLHSELNLSSLELGDSALYFCASSVVQGGEQYFGPGTRLTVT.

This clone is termed medium-sized (0.01 to 0.1%). The chain is built from TRBV6-1 and TRBJ2-7, with 11 bases lining up with TRBD1. There are 16 residues in the CDR3. Trimming at V came to 2 bases and at J to 2 bases, leaving 5 bases not matched to a gene. The germline V gene has CDR1 MNHNS and CDR2 SASEGT. CDR3 loop: CASSEIPGQGAYEQYF. Here the CDR3 DNA reads TGTGCCAGCAGTGAAATTCCGGGACAGGGGGCCTACGAGCAGTACTTC.

The gene calls are TRBV5-6 and TRBJ2-5, with 10 bases that match TRBD1. CDR1 and CDR2 (germline): SGHDT, YYEEEE. Germline trimming cut 0 bases from V and 1 base from J; bases unmatched to any gene: 3. The CDR3 length is 16 residues. In DNA form, the CDR3 reads TGTGCCAGCAGCTTGGGACAGGGGGCCTCCCAAGAGACCCAGTACTTC. It encodes CASSLGQGASQETQYF.

The V call is TRBV6-5, the J call TRBJ2-7, with a tentative D call TRBD1 (6 bases). The CDR3 consists of 14 residues. Germline V gene sequence: CDR1 MNHEY, CDR2 SVGAGI. Trimming stripped 5 bases from V and 7 bases from J, with 18 bases between. CDR3 coding DNA: TGTGCCAGCAGTGGGTCAGGGGCTCCCCTGGAGCAGTACTTC. Translation: CASSGSGAPLEQYF.

The V call is TRBV6-1, the J call TRBJ2-2; possible D gene TRBD2, 5 bases. The CDR3 has 19 amino acids. Germline V lookup: CDR1 MNHNS, CDR2 SASEGT. Trimming left V 2 bases short and J 0 bases short, with 19 bases between. The CDR3, as DNA: TGTGCCAGCAGTGAACCTCTGGTCCGGGCGGGCGCGAACACCGGGGAGCTGTTTTTT. It translates to CASSEPLVRAGANTGELFF.